Listed below are T cell receptor beta chains from one sample, sequenced in a study of beta chain features in type 1 diabetes. Some clones are missing from TCRdb's copy, which holds only in-frame ones; the method was immunoSEQ multiplex PCR. The sample holds 240,000 or so clones; 55% to 70% are singletons and the top ten take roughly 0.048%. Input material: naive CD4+ T cells from blood. The source is a man under 40 in good health. Each CDR3 is given with its conserved first and last residue. D genes are given only for firm matches. Clone size is given for some rows only: seen once, a few or many times, or a class if the clone is expanded.

. . TRBJ2-7 TRBV14 CASSQDDSTYEQYF
few . TRBJ2-3 TRBV27 CASSPSSDTQYF
once TRBD2 TRBJ2-1 TRBV25-1 CASSEHLGRGGDEQFF
. . TRBJ2-7 TRBV19 CASSKRDGSYEQYF
once TRBD2 TRBJ2-3 TRBV19 CASTLRGGYGTDTQYF
few . TRBJ2-2 TRBV29-1 CSAIFRLNTGELFF
. TRBD1 TRBJ2-5 TRBV5-4 CASSVDREETQYF
. . TRBJ2-1 TRBV9 CASSTGTSDEQFF
. TRBD1 TRBJ2-3 TRBV14 CASSQPGQIDTQYF
. TRBD2 TRBJ2-7 TRBV9 CASSKTSASYEQYF
. . TRBJ2-3 TRBV29-1 CSAKGVLADTQYF
. TRBD2 TRBJ2-3 TRBV29-1 CSVGLAGGDTQYF
. . TRBJ1-1 TRBV29-1 CSVSQGRSTEAFF
. TRBD1 TRBJ2-3 TRBV30 CAWSIQQRQGSDTQYF
. . TRBJ2-1 TRBV15 CATSRDRAGAYNEQFF
. TRBD1 TRBJ2-1 TRBV2 CASRWDRGDNNEQFF
. . TRBJ2-1 TRBV12-5 CASGLVQRNEQFF
. TRBD2 TRBJ2-5 TRBV28 CASGQRGVQETQYF
. . TRBJ2-7 TRBV5-6 CASSFGRYEQYF
few . TRBJ2-5 TRBV10-3 CAISSATGLAGGTQYF
. . TRBJ2-1 TRBV21-1 CASSTSGSNRFF
few . TRBJ2-1 TRBV30 CAWSPSSYNEQFF
. . TRBJ2-1 TRBV18 CASSPPVLNEQFF
. . TRBJ2-1 TRBV29-1 CSVEKNEQFF
. TRBD1 TRBJ1-1 TRBV6-5 CASSYSRQGRTEAFF
once TRBD2 TRBJ2-5 TRBV29-1 CSVGDPAGAGETQYF
. . TRBJ2-1 TRBV7-2 CASRKGGLPEQFF
once . TRBJ2-3 TRBV18 CASSPTGQTDTQYF
. . TRBJ1-1 TRBV30 CAWSVIGAEAFF
. . TRBJ1-2 TRBV29-1 CSVEPSGTDYGYTF
. . TRBJ1-4 TRBV25-1 CASSDWGNEKLFF
few . TRBJ2-7 TRBV29-1 CSVVVRGWTYEQYF
. . TRBJ1-4 TRBV18 CASSPSEKLFF
. . TRBJ2-4 TRBV7-2 CASSSDRKNIQYF
. . TRBJ2-7 TRBV29-1 CSVEGQTSYEQYF
. . TRBJ2-6 TRBV7-2 CASSLAQTSGANVLTF
. TRBD1 TRBJ2-1 TRBV9 CASSVAVTGLHEQFF
. TRBD1 TRBJ1-2 TRBV13 CASSLAGGRGYTF
. . TRBJ1-1 TRBV7-2 CASSSPGRKNTEAFF
once . TRBJ1-5 TRBV30 CAWSPPTLNQPQHF
. . TRBJ2-3 TRBV29-1 CSASSTDTQYF
. TRBD1 TRBJ2-5 TRBV7-9 CASSLQGALVSETQYF
once . TRBJ2-7 TRBV27 CASSPSGGVWVLDEQYF
. TRBD1 TRBJ1-2 TRBV30 CAWSPRPGQGAYGYTF
. . TRBJ2-1 TRBV10-3 CAISVGDEQFF
. . TRBJ2-6 TRBV5-1 CASSLSTGANVLTF
. . TRBJ2-7 TRBV29-1 CSVAGQNLRQQYF
. . TRBJ1-4 TRBV30 CAWSGPTEKLFF
. . TRBJ2-4 TRBV9 CASSVEPRNIQYF
. TRBD1 TRBJ2-5 TRBV6-6 CASKTGTAAETQYF
. . TRBJ1-1 TRBV28 CASRGAVDGAFF
. TRBD1 TRBJ1-1 TRBV4-3 CASSQPNRGAEAFF
. . TRBJ2-1 TRBV9 CASSAATIYNEQFF
. TRBD1 TRBJ1-6 TRBV25-1 CASSEVQGLGSPLHF
. TRBD1 TRBJ1-5 TRBV28 CASSFRGREPQHF
. . TRBJ2-7 TRBV13 CASSKIKTGRHEQYF
. . TRBJ1-5 TRBV6-1 CASSKLYRHNQPQHF